Presented here are 22 T cell receptor beta chains from one specimen sequenced in a study of blood T cell repertoires in COVID-19. Assay used: immunoSEQ multiplex PCR; TCRdb lists only in-frame clones, some missing. The sample contains a few hundred thousand clones, 85% to 90% of which appear only once. Sequencing was carried out using PBMCs or T cells enriched from blood (not recorded which). The origin of the receptors is a woman between 18 and 29 years old who had recovered from COVID-19.

The table lists this clone with a few counts. V is TRBV11-2 and J is TRBJ1-2, with D possibly matching TRBD1 (6 bases). V lost 1 base and J 4 bases, leaving 16 bases between the germline ends. Germline V lookup: CDR1 SGHAT, CDR2 FQNNGV. The CDR3 has 16 amino acids. CDR3 amino acids: CASSLGAQGGGYGYTF. CDR3 nucleotide sequence: TGTGCCAGCAGCTTAGGGGCACAGGGTGGAGGCTATGGCTACACCTTC.

V usage is TRBV5-1 and J usage is TRBJ2-1, with 9 nucleotides matching TRBD2. Trimming at V came to 1 base and at J to 2 bases, leaving 7 bases not matched to a gene. This CDR3 has 17 residues. Germline CDR1 is SGHRS and CDR2 is YFSETQ. CDR3 amino acids: CASSLSASGVPYNEQFF. The CDR3 DNA follows: TGCGCCAGCAGCTTGTCGGCTAGCGGGGTGCCCTACAATGAGCAGTTCTTC.

J is TRBJ1-5 and V is TRBV7-9, with D possibly being TRBD1 (6 bases). Germline-derived CDR1 and CDR2 are SEHNR and FQNEAQ (reference sequence). V was shortened by 0 bases and J by 7 bases, with 19 bases between the two germline ends. The CDR3 covers 17 residues. CDR3 sequence reads: CASSLAGAGVFAQPQHF. The CDR3 region has the DNA TGTGCCAGCAGCTTAGCGGGGGCGGGGGTCTTCGCCCAGCCCCAGCATTTT.

The chain combines TRBV2 with TRBJ1-2; D perhaps matches TRBD1 (6 bases). Germline V gives CDR1 SNHLY, CDR2 FYNNEI. Trimming pared 6 bases from V and 3 bases from J, leaving 14 bases between. The CDR3 extends over 14 amino acids. CDR3 coding DNA: TGTGCCAGCAGCGAACAGGGAAAGGACTATGGCTACACCTTC. As protein: CASSEQGKDYGYTF.

The rearrangement uses TRBV5-1 and TRBJ1-4; no definite D call. CDR3 length: 16 amino acids. Germline V gene data show CDR1 as SGHRS and CDR2 as YFSETQ. V shed 3 bases and J shed 6 bases, with 18 bases lying between them. CDR3 sequence (DNA): TGCGCCAGCAGCTCTGGGTTACTCACCCTAGATGAAAAACTGTTTTTT. This codes for CASSSGLLTLDEKLFF. Supplemented by reference TRBV5-1 and TRBJ1-4, the full variable domain reads KAGVTQTPRYLIKTRGQQVTLSCSPISGHRSVSWYQQTPGQGLQFLFEYFSETQRNKGNFPGRFSGRQFSNSRSEMNVSTLELGDSALYLCASSSGLLTLDEKLFFGSGTQLSVL.

This clone appeared a single time. The chain has TRBV6-5 and TRBJ1-6; 7 nucleotides align to TRBD1. Trimming cost V 6 bases and J 7 bases; bases outside gene matches: 6. This CDR3 is built from 14 residues. From germline, CDR1 is MNHEY and CDR2 SVGAGI. CDR3 sequence: CASSRQGLNSPLHF. CDR3 sequence (DNA): TGTGCCAGCAGCCGACAGGGATTGAATTCACCCCTCCACTTT.

The chain has TRBV4-2 and TRBJ2-5; TRBD2 matches at 9 bases. Trimming took 0 bases from V and 2 from J; bases not matched to a gene: 4. The length of the CDR3 is 16 residues. Germline V lookup: CDR1 LGHNA, CDR2 YNFKEQ. The CDR3 loop reads CASSQEAGGSQETQYF. DNA for the CDR3: TGTGCCAGCAGCCAAGAAGCGGGGGGCTCTCAAGAGACCCAGTACTTC.

The chain employs TRBV28 and TRBJ2-4; D is perhaps TRBD1 (7 bases). V was shortened by 3 bases and J by 5 bases, with 14 bases between the two germline ends. Germline values: CDR1 MDHEN, CDR2 SYDVKM. CDR3 length equals 15 residues. CDR3 DNA: TGTGCCAGCAGTTTTTGGCAGGGGGGCGAAAACATTCAGTACTTC. Translating it yields CASSFWQGGENIQYF.

This chain links TRBV20-1 with TRBJ2-1; the match to TRBD2 covers 13 bases. V shed 3 bases, J shed 1 base, and the junction held 6 bases outside the gene matches. This CDR3 is built from 17 residues. CDR1 and CDR2 from the germline V gene are DFQATT and SNEGSKA (reference sequence). The CDR3 DNA reads TGCAGTGCTAGTGGGACTAGCGGGAAGAGTTCCTACAATGAGCAGTTCTTC. This gives the protein CSASGTSGKSSYNEQFF.

J is TRBJ2-2 and V is TRBV9, with TRBD2 matching over 8 bases. Germline values: CDR1 SGDLS, CDR2 YYNGEE. The J segment lost 5 bases and the V segment lost 4 bases, leaving 4 bases of the junction unmatched. The CDR3 is 14 amino acids. CDR3 DNA: TGTGCCAGCAGCCCCGGGACTAGTACCGGGGAGCTGTTTTTT. As protein: CASSPGTSTGELFF. Combining the CDR3 with reference TRBV9 and TRBJ2-2 gives the whole variable domain DSGVTQTPKHLITATGQRVTLRCSPRSGDLSVYWYQQSLDQGLQFLIQYYNGEERAKGNILERFSAQQFPDLHSELNLSSLELGDSALYFCASSPGTSTGELFFGEGSRLTVL.

This clone appeared once. The rearrangement uses TRBV9 and TRBJ2-3; 10 bases match TRBD2. V lost 3 bases and J lost 4; bases outside the gene matches: 2. Germline V gene lookup returns CDR1 SGDLS and CDR2 YYNGEE. This CDR3 is built from 14 residues. The CDR3 DNA reads TGTGCCAGCAGCGCCGGGACTAGCGCAGATACGCAGTATTTT. It specifies CASSAGTSADTQYF.

This chain uses TRBV19 with TRBJ2-1; 9 positions match TRBD2. Germline lookup yields CDR1 LNHDA and CDR2 SQIVND (reference sequence). The V gene end was trimmed by 2 bases and the J gene end by 6 bases; junction bases not matched to a gene: 5. CDR3 length equals 15 residues. The CDR3 region is CASSIRSGSPNEQFF. The CDR3 coding sequence is TGTGCCAGTAGTATACGTAGCGGGAGTCCCAATGAGCAGTTCTTC.

The chain has TRBV19 and TRBJ1-1, with TRBD1 matching 7 bases. The J segment lost 4 bases and the V segment lost 3 bases, leaving 8 bases of the junction unmatched. The germline CDR1 and CDR2 sequences are LNHDA and SQIVND (reference sequence). CDR3 length: 15 residues. The CDR3 DNA is TGTGCCAGTAGTATTCTTCCAGGGGGGACCACTGAAGCTTTCTTT. Translated, it gives CASSILPGGTTEAFF.

This chain links TRBV7-2 with TRBJ2-7; 7 nucleotides match TRBD1. CDR3 size: 14 residues. Germline trimming cut 3 bases from V and 6 bases from J; bases unmatched to any gene: 8. In germline, CDR1 is SGHTA, CDR2 FQGNSA. The CDR3: CASSFVTGFSEQYF. The CDR3 DNA follows: TGTGCCAGCAGCTTTGTGACAGGGTTTAGCGAGCAGTACTTC.

Only one count was recorded for this clone. CDR3 residues: CASSLARVEGYTF. In nucleotides, the CDR3 is TGCGCCAGCAGCTTGGCCAGGGTAGAAGGCTACACCTTC. V and J are TRBV5-1 and TRBJ1-2; the D gene is possibly TRBD1 (5 bases). From germline, CDR1 is SGHRS and CDR2 YFSETQ. V was trimmed by 0 bases and J by 8 bases, leaving 11 bases between them. This CDR3 region has 13 residues.

The genes are TRBV6-5 and TRBJ1-2; no firm D call. V gave up 2 bases and J gave up 8 bases, with 15 bases separating them. The CDR3 consists of 14 residues. Germline V gene sequence: CDR1 MNHEY, CDR2 SVGAGI. The CDR3 sequence: CASSYGPSLRGYTF. The CDR3 DNA reads TGTGCCAGCAGTTACGGGCCGTCCCTCCGGGGCTACACCTTC.

The chain couples TRBV7-9 to TRBJ1-5, with a tentative D call TRBD1 (6 bases). The germline V gene encodes CDR1 SEHNR and CDR2 FQNEAQ (reference sequence). CDR3 size: 16 residues. Trimming took 2 bases from V and 3 from J, leaving 14 bases between them. The CDR3 DNA sequence: TGTGCCAGCAGCTTACTAGGACAGCTATTCAATCAGCCCCAGCATTTT. Amino acids: CASSLLGQLFNQPQHF.

The genes are TRBV5-5 and TRBJ2-7; D ambiguous. Germline values: CDR1 SGHKS, CDR2 YYEKEE (reference sequence). V dropped 2 bases and J dropped 1 base, with 10 bases sitting between them. The CDR3 totals 14 residues. CDR3 nucleotides: TGTGCCAGCAGCTTCTCATACGAGTCCTACGAGCAGTACTTC. Residues: CASSFSYESYEQYF.

The CDR3 protein is CASSPGELPEAFF. CDR3 DNA: TGTGCCAGCAGTCCTGGGGAGTTGCCTGAAGCTTTCTTT. The rearrangement uses TRBV5-6 and TRBJ1-1; D gene ambiguous. V lost 5 bases and J 6 bases, leaving 14 bases between the germline ends. CDR1 and CDR2 from the germline V gene are SGHDT and YYEEEE. The CDR3 is 13 amino acids.

The chain joins TRBV30 to TRBJ1-1, with D tentatively TRBD1 (5 bases). The CDR3 is made up of 13 amino acids. CDR1 is GTSNPN, CDR2 SVGIG, per germline (reference sequence). V was pared by 0 bases and J by 3 bases, with 8 bases between. The CDR3 loop reads CAWSVGGDTEAFF. In nucleotides, the CDR3 is TGTGCCTGGAGTGTGGGGGGGGACACTGAAGCTTTCTTT. The full variable domain, rest sourced from reference TRBV30 and TRBJ1-1, is SQTIHQWPATLVQPVGSPLSLECTVEGTSNPNLYWYRQAAGRGLQLLFYSVGIGQISSEVPQNLSASRPQDRQFILSSKKLLLSDSGFYLCAWSVGGDTEAFFGQGTRLTVV.

The chain has TRBV6-6 and TRBJ1-2; possible D gene TRBD1, 5 bases. The germline V gene has CDR1 MNHNY and CDR2 SVGAGI (reference sequence). The CDR3 loop spans 14 amino acids. V was shortened by 6 bases and J by 2 bases, with 13 bases between the two germline ends. The CDR3 DNA sequence: TGTGCCAGCAGCCCCGGGGGGGGGAACTATGGCTACACCTTC. Protein sequence: CASSPGGGNYGYTF.

As regards this clone: Different DNA sequences within this sample yield the same CDR3. The chain's CDR3 is CASSLGGVRETQYF. For the CDR3, the DNA is TGCGCCAGCAGCTTGGGGGGAGTTAGGGAGACCCAGTACTTC. The J gene is TRBJ2-5, the V gene TRBV5-1, with a weak D call TRBD2 (5 bases). Germline CDR1 reads SGHRS; CDR2 reads YFSETQ. The CDR3 totals 14 residues. The V end was cut by 0 bases, the J end by 5 bases, with 11 bases between. Full variable domain (rest looked up from reference TRBV5-1 and TRBJ2-5): KAGVTQTPRYLIKTRGQQVTLSCSPISGHRSVSWYQQTPGQGLQFLFEYFSETQRNKGNFPGRFSGRQFSNSRSEMNVSTLELGDSALYLCASSLGGVRETQYFGPGTRLLVL.